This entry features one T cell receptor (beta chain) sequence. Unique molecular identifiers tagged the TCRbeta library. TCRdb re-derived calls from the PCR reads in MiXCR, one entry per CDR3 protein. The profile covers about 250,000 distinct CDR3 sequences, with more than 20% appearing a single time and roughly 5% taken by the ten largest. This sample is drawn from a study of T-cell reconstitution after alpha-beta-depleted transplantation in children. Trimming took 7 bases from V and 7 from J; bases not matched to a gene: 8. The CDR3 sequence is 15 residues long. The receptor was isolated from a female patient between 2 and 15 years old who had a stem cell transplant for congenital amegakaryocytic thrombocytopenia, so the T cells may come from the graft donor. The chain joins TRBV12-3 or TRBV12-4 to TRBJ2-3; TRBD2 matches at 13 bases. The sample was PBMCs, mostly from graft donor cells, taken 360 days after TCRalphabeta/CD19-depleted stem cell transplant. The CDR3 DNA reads TGTGCCAGCAACGAGGGACTAGCGGGGTCCAATACGCAGTATTTT. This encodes CASNEGLAGSNTQYF.